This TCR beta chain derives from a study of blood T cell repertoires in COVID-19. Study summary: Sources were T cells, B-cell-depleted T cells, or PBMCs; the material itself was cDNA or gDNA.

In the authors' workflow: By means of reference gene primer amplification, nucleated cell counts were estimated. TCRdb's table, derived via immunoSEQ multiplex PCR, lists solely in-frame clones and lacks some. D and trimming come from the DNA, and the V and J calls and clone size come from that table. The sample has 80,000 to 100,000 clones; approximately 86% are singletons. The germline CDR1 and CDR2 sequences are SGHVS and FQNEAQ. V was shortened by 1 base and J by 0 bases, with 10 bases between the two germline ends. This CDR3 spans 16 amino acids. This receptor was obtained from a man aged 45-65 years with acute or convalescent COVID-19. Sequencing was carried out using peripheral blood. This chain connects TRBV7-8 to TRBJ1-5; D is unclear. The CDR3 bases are TGTGCCAGCAGCTTAGAAAGTCTATATAGCAATCAGCCCCAGCATTTT. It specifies CASSLESLYSNQPQHF.